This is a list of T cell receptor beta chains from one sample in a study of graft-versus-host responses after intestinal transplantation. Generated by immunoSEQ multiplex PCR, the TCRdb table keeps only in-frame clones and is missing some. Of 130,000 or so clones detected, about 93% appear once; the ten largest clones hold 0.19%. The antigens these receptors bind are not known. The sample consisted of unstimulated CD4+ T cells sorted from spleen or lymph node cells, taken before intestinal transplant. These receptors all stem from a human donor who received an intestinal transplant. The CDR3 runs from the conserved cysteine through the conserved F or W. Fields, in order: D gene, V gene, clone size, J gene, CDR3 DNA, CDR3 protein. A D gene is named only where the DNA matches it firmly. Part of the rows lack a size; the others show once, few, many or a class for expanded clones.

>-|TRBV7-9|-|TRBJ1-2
TGTGCCAGCAGCTTAGCAGCCTCCCCCTATGGCTACACCTTC
CASSLAASPYGYTF
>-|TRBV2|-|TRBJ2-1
TGTGCCAGCAGTGAAAAAGGGGAGCAGTTCTTC
CASSEKGEQFF
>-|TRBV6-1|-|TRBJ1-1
TGTGCCAGCAGCCGCGGGTCGGGCACTGAAGCTTTCTTT
CASSRGSGTEAFF
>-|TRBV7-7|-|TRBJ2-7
TGTGCTAGCAGCTTAGCTAAGGACCCGCCGTACTTC
CASSLAKDPPYF
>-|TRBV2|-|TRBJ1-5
TGTGCCAGCAGTCCCGGGGTGACGGATCAGCCCCAGCATTTT
CASSPGVTDQPQHF
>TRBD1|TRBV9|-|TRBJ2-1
TGTGCCAGCAGCCCCGGCGCCGGGACAGGGGGCTTCAATGAGCAGTTCTTC
CASSPGAGTGGFNEQFF
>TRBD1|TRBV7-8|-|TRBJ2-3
TGTGCCAGCAGCTACGGACAGGGCACAGATACGCAGTATTTT
CASSYGQGTDTQYF
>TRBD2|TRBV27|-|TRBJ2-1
TGTGCCAGCAGTTTAAGGTCTCTAGCGGGCCATGTTAATGAGCAGTTCTTC
CASSLRSLAGHVNEQFF
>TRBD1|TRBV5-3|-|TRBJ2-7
TGTGCCAGAAGCCCTAATCGGGACAGGTACTACGAGCAGTACTTC
CARSPNRDRYYEQYF
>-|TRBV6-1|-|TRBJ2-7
TGTGCCAGCAGTGAAGCAGGGTCCTACGAGCAGTACTTC
CASSEAGSYEQYF
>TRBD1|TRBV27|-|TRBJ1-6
TGTGCCAGCAGGTCCGGGACAGGGGTATCACCCCTCCACTTT
CASRSGTGVSPLHF
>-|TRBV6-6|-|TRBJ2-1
TGTGCCAGCAGTTACTCGGTCTTTGATGAGCAGTTCTTC
CASSYSVFDEQFF
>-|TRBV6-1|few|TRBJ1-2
TGTGCCAGCAGTCTAACCAGTAACTATGGCTACACCTTC
CASSLTSNYGYTF
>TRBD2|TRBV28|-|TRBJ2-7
TGTGCCAGCAGTACGAGCGGGAGAGGCCACGAGCAGTACTTC
CASSTSGRGHEQYF
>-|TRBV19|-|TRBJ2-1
TGTGCCACCGCAGGTAGGCCTAACAATGAGCAGTTCTTC
CATAGRPNNEQFF
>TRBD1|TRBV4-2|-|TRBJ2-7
TGTGCCAGCAGCCAAGGGCAGGGGGCGAACTACGAGCAGTACTTC
CASSQGQGANYEQYF
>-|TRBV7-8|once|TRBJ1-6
TGTGCCAGCAGCTTAGGGGGGACTCCGAGCTCCTATAATTCACCCCTCCACTTT
CASSLGGTPSSYNSPLHF
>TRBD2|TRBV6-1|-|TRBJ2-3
TGTGCCAGCAGTTTTAGCGGGAGCACAGATACGCAGTATTTT
CASSFSGSTDTQYF
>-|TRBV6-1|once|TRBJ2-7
TGTGCCAGCAGTGCAACGTTCTCCTACGAGCAGTACTTC
CASSATFSYEQYF
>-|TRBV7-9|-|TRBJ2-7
TGTGCCAGCAGCCCTAACCCAGGGCAGGCCCTAAGTTACGAGCAGTACTTC
CASSPNPGQALSYEQYF
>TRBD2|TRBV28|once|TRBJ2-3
TGTGCCAGCAAGCGACTAGCGGGCACCATTCTTACTAGCACAGATACGCAGTATTTT
CASKRLAGTILTSTDTQYF
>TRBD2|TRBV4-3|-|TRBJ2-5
TGCGCCAGCAGCCAAGGGACTAGCGGGAGGGGGTCCGGAGAGACCCAGTACTTC
CASSQGTSGRGSGETQYF
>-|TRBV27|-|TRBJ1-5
TGTGCCAGCAGTTTAGGGCAGGGAGGGAACCAGCCCCAGCATTTT
CASSLGQGGNQPQHF
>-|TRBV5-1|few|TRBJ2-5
TGCGCCAGCAGCCAGTCCCAAGAGACCCAGTACTTC
CASSQSQETQYF
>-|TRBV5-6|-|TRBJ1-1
TGTGCCAGCAGCCATGCAGCCGGGATTAACACTGAAGCTTTCTTT
CASSHAAGINTEAFF
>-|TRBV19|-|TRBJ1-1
TGTGCCAGTAGTCTGGGGACGAACACTGAAGCTTTCTTT
CASSLGTNTEAFF
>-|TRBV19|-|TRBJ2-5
TGTGCCAGTAGCTTCCGAGGACAGAAGCAGTACTTC
CASSFRGQKQYF
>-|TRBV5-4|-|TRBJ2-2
TGTGCCAGCAGCTTGGACACGAGGAACACCGGGGAGCTGTTTTTT
CASSLDTRNTGELFF
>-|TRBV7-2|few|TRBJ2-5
TGTGCCAGCAGCTTATTTGGGGGTATGGAGACCCAGTACTTC
CASSLFGGMETQYF
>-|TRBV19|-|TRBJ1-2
TGTGCCAGTAGTATGGGCAGGGGCGATTATGGCTACACCTTC
CASSMGRGDYGYTF
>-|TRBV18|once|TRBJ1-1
TGTGCCAGCTCACCGTATACTCTGGGGGGGCAGGGTGTCACTGAAGCTTTCTTT
CASSPYTLGGQGVTEAFF
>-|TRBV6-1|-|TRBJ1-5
TGTGCCAGCAGTGAACCTCTTCAGCCCCAGCATTTT
CASSEPLQPQHF
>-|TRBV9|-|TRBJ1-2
TGTGCCAGCAGCTCCCGGGGGATTGACTATGGCTACACCTTC
CASSSRGIDYGYTF
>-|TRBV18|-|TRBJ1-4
TGTGCCAGCTCACCACCGGCTGAAAAACTGTTTTTT
CASSPPAEKLFF
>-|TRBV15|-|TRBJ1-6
TGTGCCACCAGTGTAGGACAGAGTTATAATTCACCCCTCCACTTT
CATSVGQSYNSPLHF
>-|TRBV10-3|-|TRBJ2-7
TGTGCCATCAGTGAACGGGCGAGCTCCTACGAGCAGTACTTC
CAISERASSYEQYF
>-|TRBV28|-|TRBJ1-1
TGTGCCAGCAGTCCTCCGACCGGGACCGCCAGCAAGACTGAAGCTTTCTTT
CASSPPTGTASKTEAFF
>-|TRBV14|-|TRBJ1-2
TGTGCCAGCAGCCAAGAGGCAGGGAGCTATGGCTACACCTTC
CASSQEAGSYGYTF
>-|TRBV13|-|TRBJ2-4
TGTGCCAGCAGCTTTTCCGGGACCGGCACCATAGCCAAAAACATTCAGTACTTC
CASSFSGTGTIAKNIQYF
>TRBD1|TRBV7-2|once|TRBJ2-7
TGTGCCAGCAGCTTCGACAGGGGGCTGAACGAGCAGTACTTC
CASSFDRGLNEQYF
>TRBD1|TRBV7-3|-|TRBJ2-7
TGTGCCAGCAGCCCAATGGGGGACAGTCGATATCACAGCGAGCAGTACTTC
CASSPMGDSRYHSEQYF
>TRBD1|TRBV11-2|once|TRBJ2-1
TGTGCCAGCAGCTTGGGACAGGCGACCTACAATGAGCAGTTCTTC
CASSLGQATYNEQFF
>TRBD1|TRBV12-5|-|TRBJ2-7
TGTGCTAGTGGTCAAAACCGGGACAGGGGTCGCGAGCAGTACTTC
CASGQNRDRGREQYF
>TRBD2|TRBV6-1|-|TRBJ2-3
TGTGCCAGCAGTATAGCGGGAGTGTCCACAGATACGCAGTATTTT
CASSIAGVSTDTQYF
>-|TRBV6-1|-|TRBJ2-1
TGTGCCAGCAGTGAAGAAGGGAATAGGAATGAGCAGTTCTTC
CASSEEGNRNEQFF